This T cell receptor (beta chain) is drawn from a study of molecular identifiers for immune sequencing clone quantification. Study information: In replicates, RNA from approximately 20,000 or 100,000 naive CD8 cells was divided five ways and four parts were sequenced.

A CD8+CD4-CCR7+CD45RA+ phenotype served as the sorting definition for naive CD8 T cells. TCRdb ran MiXCR on the PCR reads and lists one entry per CDR3 protein. Here the sample spans roughly 7,700 distinct CDR3 sequences, about 30% being singletons. The CDR3 is 12 amino acids. Germline CDR1 SGHVS, CDR2 FNYEAQ. Trimming took 5 bases from V and 6 from J, leaving 9 bases between them. The rearrangement joins TRBV7-6 to TRBJ2-3; no clear D. This clonotype was obtained from a human donor in good health. Some libraries in this study had Jurkat cell RNA spiked in. Input material: naive CD8+ T cells from blood, with Jurkat cell RNA spiked in. As to subset: FACS-sorted CD8+CD4-CCR7+CD45RA+ naive T cells. CDR3 in DNA: TGTGCCAGCAGCCGCAGCAGCGATACGCAGTATTTT. Protein: CASSRSSDTQYF.